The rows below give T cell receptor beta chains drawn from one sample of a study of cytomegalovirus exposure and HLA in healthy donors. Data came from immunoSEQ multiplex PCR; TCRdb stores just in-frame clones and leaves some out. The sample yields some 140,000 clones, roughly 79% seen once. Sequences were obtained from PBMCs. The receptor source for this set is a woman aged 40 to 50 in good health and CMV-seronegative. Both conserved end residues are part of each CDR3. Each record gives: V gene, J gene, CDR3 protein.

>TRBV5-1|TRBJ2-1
CASSWATGGSYNEQFF
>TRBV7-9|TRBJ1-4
CASSPGLQVHEKLFF
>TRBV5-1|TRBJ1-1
CASSLAFLQGYSYTEAFF
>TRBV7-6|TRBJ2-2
CASSLAEGALTGELFF
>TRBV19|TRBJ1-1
CASRDLRWQGAFF
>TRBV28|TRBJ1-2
CASSLDQGVPYGYTF
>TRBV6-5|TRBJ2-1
CASSYSGGGPYNEQFF
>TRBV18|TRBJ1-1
CASSPRSVGQGAMEPEAFF
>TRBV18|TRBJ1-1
CASSSSRGYNTEAFF
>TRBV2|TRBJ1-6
CASSVLDSRGGSSYNSPLHF
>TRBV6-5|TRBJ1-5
CASSPTSGNQPQHF
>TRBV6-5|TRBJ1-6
CASSYTGDRNSPLHF
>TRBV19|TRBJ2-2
CASRRGQGTSGELFF
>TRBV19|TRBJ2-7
CASRSGGEQYF